This TCR beta chain was sequenced in a study of blood T cell repertoires in COVID-19. Across the whole study: In each case, the material was cDNA or gDNA derived from T cells, B-cell-depleted T cells, or PBMCs.

Original methodology: Estimation of nucleated cell counts relied on the amplification of reference gene primers. Measured with immunoSEQ multiplex PCR; TCRdb has only the in-frame clones, and not every one. V and J calls and clone size are as listed in that table; D and trimming were resolved from the DNA. This table holds fewer than 250,000 clones, roughly four fifths found once. Germline V gives CDR1 MNHEY, CDR2 SMNVEV (reference sequence). Trimming pared 0 bases from V and 3 bases from J, leaving 15 bases between. This CDR3 contains 16 residues. This clonotype was obtained from a woman aged 45-59 years with active or convalescent COVID-19. This chain links TRBV27 with TRBJ2-7; maybe TRBD1 (5 bases). Source material: peripheral blood. The CDR3 is CASSLSGHPFFYEQYF. CDR3 in DNA: TGTGCCAGCAGTTTATCGGGGCACCCCTTTTTCTACGAGCAGTACTTC.